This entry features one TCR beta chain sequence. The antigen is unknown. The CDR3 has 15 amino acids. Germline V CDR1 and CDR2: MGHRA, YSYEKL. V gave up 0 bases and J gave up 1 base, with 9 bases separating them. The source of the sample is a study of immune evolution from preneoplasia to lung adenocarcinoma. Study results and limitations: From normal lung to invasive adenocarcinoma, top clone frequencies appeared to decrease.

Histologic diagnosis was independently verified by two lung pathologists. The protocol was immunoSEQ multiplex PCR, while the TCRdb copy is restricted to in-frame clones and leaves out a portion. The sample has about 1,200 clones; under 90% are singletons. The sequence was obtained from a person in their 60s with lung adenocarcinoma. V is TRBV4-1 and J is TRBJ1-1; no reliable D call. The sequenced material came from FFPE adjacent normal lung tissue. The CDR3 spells CASSQDVRQNTEAFF. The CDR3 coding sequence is TGCGCCAGCAGCCAAGATGTCAGGCAGAACACTGAAGCTTTCTTT.